The sequence of this TCR beta chain was determined in a study of T cell changes during pregnancy in multiple sclerosis. Germline V gene sequence: CDR1 MNHEY, CDR2 SVGAGI. This CDR3 spans 15 amino acids. V dropped 6 bases and J dropped 7; count of bases not matched to a gene: 13. Profiled with immunoSEQ multiplex PCR; TCRdb holds only in-frame clones, not every one. The sample lists roughly 93,000 clones, 92% occurring once. The sample consisted of peripheral blood, taken after pregnancy. This chain connects TRBV6-5 to TRBJ1-1, with TRBD1 identical over 8 bases. The TCR was taken from a female donor in good health, enrolled as a control in a pregnancy study. The CDR3, as DNA: TGTGCCAGCAGCCGACTGACAGGGGATCTTGGTGAAGCTTTCTTT. Translation: CASSRLTGDLGEAFF.